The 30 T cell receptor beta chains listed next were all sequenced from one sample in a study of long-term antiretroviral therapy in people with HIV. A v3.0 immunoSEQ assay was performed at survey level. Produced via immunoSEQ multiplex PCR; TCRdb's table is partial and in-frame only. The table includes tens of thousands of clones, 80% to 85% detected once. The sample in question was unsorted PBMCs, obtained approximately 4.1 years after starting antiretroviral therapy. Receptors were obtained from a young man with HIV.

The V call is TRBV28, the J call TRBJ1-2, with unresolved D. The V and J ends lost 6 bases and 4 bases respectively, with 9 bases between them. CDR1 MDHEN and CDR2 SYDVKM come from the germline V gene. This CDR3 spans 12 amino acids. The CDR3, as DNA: TGTGCCAGCAGACCGGGTGGCTATGGCTACACCTTC. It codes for CASRPGGYGYTF.

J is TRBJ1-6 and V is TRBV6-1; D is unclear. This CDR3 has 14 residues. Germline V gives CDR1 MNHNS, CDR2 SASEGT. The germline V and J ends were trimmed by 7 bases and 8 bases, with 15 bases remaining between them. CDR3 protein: CASTRGGRDSPLHF. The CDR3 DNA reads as TGTGCCAGCACGAGAGGAGGGCGGGATTCACCCCTCCACTTT.

The CDR3 here is CASSMGRGSPYEQYF. In nucleotides, the CDR3 is TGTGCCAGTAGTATGGGCAGGGGGAGCCCCTACGAGCAGTACTTC. V usage is TRBV19 and J usage is TRBJ2-7, with 7 bases that match TRBD1. The CDR3 length is 15 residues. Germline V gene data show CDR1 as LNHDA and CDR2 as SQIVND (reference sequence). The ends lost 3 bases at V and 2 bases at J; junction bases unmatched: 7.

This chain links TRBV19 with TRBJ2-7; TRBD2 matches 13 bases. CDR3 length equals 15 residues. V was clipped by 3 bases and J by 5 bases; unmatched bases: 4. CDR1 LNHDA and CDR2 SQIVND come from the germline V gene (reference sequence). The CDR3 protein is CASSIGTSGNNEQYF. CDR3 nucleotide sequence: TGTGCCAGTAGTATTGGGACTAGCGGGAACAACGAGCAGTACTTC. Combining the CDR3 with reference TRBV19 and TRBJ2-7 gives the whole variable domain DGGITQSPKYLFRKEGQNVTLSCEQNLNHDAMYWYRQDPGQGLRLIYYSQIVNDFQKGDIAEGYSVSREKKESFPLTVTSAQKNPTAFYLCASSIGTSGNNEQYFGPGTRLTVT.

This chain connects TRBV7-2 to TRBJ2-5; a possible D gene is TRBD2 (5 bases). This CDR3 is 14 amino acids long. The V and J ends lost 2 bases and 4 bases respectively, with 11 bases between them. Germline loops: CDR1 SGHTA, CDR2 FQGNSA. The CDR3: CASSLSGSPETQYF. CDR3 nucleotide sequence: TGTGCCAGCAGCTTATCGGGGTCCCCAGAGACCCAGTACTTC.

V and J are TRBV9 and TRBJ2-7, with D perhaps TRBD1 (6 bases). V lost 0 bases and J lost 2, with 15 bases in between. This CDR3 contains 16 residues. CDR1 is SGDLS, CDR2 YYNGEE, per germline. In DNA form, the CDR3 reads TGTGCCAGCAGCGTAGGCCCCCCGGGACAAGCCTACGAGCAGTACTTC. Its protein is CASSVGPPGQAYEQYF.

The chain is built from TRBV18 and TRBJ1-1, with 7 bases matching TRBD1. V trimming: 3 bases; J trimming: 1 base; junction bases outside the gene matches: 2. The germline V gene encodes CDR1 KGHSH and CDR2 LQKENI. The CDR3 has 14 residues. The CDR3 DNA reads TGTGCCAGCTCACCTGGACAGGAGAACACTGAAGCTTTCTTT. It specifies CASSPGQENTEAFF. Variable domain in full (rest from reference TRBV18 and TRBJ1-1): NAGVMQNPRHLVRRRGQEARLRCSPMKGHSHVYWYRQLPEEGLKFMVYLQKENIIDESGMPKERFSAEFPKEGPSILRIQQVVRGDSAAYFCASSPGQENTEAFFGQGTRLTVV.

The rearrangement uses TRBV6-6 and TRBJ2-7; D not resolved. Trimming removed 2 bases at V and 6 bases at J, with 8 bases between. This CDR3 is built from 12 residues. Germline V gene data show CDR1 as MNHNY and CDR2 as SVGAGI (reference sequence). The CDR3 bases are TGTGCCAGCAGTTACCCGGACGGCGAGCAGTACTTC. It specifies CASSYPDGEQYF.

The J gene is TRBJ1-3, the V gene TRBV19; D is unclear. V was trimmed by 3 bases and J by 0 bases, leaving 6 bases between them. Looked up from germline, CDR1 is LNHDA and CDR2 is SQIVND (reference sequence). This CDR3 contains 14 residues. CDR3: CASSIVSSGNTIYF. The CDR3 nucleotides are TGTGCCAGTAGTATCGTCTCCTCTGGAAACACCATATATTTT.

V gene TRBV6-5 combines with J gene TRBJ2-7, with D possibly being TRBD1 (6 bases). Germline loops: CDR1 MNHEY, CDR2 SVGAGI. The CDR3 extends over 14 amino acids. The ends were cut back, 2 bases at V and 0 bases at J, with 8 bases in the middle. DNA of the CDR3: TGTGCCAGCAGTTACGGGACATACTCCTACGAGCAGTACTTC. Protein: CASSYGTYSYEQYF.

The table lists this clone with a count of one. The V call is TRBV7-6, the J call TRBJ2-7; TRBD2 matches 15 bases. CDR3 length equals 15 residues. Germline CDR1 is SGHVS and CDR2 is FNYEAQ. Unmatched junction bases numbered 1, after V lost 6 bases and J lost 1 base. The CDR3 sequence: CASRGLAGGSYEQYF. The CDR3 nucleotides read TGTGCCAGCAGGGGACTAGCGGGAGGTTCCTACGAGCAGTACTTC. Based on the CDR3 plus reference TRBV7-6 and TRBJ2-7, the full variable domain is GAGVSQSPRYKVTKRGQDVALRCDPISGHVSLYWYRQALGQGPEFLTYFNYEAQQDKSGLPNDRFSAERPEGSISTLTIQRTEQRDSAMYRCASRGLAGGSYEQYFGPGTRLTVT.

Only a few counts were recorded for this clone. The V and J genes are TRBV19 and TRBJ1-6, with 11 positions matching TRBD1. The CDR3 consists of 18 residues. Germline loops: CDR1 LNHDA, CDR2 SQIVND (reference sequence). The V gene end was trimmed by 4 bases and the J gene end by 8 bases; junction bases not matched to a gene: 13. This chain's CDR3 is CASSTRQDRGLSHSPLHF. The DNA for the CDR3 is TGTGCCAGTAGTACTCGCCAGGACAGGGGGCTGTCGCATTCACCCCTCCACTTT.

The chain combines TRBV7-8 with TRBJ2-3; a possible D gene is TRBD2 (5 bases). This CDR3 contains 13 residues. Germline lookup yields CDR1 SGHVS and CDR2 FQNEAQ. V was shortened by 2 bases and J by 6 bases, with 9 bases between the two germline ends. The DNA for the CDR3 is TGTGCCAGCAGCTTAAGTCAGCGGGATACGCAGTATTTT. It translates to CASSLSQRDTQYF.

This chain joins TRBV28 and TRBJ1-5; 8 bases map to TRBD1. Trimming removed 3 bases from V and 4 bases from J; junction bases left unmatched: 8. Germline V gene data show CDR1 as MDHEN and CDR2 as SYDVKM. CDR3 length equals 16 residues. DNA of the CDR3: TGTGCCAGCAGTTTGGAGGGCAGGGGGCATAATCAGCCCCAGCATTTT. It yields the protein CASSLEGRGHNQPQHF.

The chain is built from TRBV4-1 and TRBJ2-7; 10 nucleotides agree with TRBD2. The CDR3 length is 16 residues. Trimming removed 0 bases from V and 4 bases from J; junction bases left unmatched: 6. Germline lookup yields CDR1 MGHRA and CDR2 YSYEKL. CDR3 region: CASSQDGGTSVYEQYF. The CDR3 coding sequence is TGCGCCAGCAGCCAAGATGGGGGGACTAGCGTATACGAGCAGTACTTC.

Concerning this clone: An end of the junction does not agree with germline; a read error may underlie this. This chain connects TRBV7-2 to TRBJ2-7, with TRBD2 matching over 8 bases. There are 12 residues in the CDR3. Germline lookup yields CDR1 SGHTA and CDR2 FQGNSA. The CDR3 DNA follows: TGTGCCAGCAGCTTAGCGCGGGGGGAGGTACCTTTC. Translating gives CASSLARGEVPF.

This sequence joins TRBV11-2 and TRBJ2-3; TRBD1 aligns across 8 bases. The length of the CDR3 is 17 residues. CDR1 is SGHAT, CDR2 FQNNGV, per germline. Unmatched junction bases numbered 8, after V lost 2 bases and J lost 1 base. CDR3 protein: CASSLQSTGVGTDTQYF. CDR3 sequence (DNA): TGTGCCAGCAGCTTACAATCGACAGGGGTTGGCACAGATACGCAGTATTTT.

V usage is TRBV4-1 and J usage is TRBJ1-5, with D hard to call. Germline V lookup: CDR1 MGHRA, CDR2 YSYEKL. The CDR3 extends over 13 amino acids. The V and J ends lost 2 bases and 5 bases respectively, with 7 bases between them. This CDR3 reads CASSQIGDQPQHF. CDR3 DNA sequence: TGCGCCAGCAGCCAAATCGGAGATCAGCCCCAGCATTTT.

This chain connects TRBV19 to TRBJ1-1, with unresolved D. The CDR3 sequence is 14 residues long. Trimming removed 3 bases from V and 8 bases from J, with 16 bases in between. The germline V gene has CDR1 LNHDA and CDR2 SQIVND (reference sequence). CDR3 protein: CASSMDRGKGEAFF. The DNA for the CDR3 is TGTGCCAGTAGTATGGATCGGGGAAAAGGGGAAGCTTTCTTT.

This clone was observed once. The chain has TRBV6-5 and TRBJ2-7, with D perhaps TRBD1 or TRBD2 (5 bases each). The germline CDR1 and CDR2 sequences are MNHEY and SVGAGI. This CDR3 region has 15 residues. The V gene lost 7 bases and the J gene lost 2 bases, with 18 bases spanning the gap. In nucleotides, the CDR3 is TGTGCCAGCACAATAGCTCGGGGCGCAACCTACGAGCAGTACTTC. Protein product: CASTIARGATYEQYF.

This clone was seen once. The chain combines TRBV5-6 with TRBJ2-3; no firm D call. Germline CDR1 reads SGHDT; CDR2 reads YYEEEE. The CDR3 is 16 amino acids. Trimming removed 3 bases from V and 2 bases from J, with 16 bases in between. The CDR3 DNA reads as TGTGCCAGCAGCTATTGGAGTCGCACCACCACAGATACGCAGTATTTT. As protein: CASSYWSRTTTDTQYF.

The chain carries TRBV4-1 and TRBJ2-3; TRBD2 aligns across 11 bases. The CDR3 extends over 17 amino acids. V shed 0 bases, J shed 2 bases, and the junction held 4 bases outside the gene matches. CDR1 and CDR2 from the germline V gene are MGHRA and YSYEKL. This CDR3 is CASSQDDSGGDTDTQYF. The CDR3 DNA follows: TGCGCCAGCAGCCAAGATGATAGCGGGGGGGACACAGATACGCAGTATTTT.

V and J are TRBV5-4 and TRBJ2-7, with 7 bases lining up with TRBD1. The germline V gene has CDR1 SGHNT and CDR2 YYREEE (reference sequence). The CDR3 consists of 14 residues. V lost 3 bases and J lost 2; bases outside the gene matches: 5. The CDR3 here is CASSSGQPPYEQYF. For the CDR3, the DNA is TGTGCCAGCAGCTCGGGACAGCCCCCCTACGAGCAGTACTTC.

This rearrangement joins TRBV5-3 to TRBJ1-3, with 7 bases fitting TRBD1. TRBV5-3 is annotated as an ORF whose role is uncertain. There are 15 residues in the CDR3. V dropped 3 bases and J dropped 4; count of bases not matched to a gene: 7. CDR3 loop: CARSCRPGQGNTIYF. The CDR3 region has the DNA TGTGCCAGAAGCTGCCGCCCGGGACAGGGAAACACCATATATTTT.

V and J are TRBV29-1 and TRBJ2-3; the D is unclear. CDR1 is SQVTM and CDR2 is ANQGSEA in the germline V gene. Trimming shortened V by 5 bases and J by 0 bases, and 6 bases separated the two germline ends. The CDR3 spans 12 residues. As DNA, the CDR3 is TGCAGCGTTAGGAGTAGCACAGATACGCAGTATTTT. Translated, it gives CSVRSSTDTQYF.

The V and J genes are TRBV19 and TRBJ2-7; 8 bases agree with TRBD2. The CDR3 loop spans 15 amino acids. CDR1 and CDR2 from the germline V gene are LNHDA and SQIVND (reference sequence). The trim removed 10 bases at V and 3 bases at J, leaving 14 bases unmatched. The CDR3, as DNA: TGTGCCACCCAGGGGAAGCGGGAGTATTTCTACGAGCAGTACTTC. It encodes CATQGKREYFYEQYF.

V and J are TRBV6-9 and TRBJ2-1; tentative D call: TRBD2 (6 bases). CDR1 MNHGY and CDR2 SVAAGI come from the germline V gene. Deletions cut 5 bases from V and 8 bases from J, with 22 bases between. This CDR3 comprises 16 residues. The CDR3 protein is CASSPPEAGRYDEQFF. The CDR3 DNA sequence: TGTGCCAGCAGTCCCCCGGAGGCAGGGAGGTACGATGAGCAGTTCTTC.

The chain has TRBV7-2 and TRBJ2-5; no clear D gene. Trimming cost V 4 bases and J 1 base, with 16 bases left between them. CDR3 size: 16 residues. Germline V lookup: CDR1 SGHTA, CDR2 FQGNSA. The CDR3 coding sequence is TGTGCCAGCAGCTGGGCTGTTACTCTTACCCAAGAGACCCAGTACTTC. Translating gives CASSWAVTLTQETQYF.

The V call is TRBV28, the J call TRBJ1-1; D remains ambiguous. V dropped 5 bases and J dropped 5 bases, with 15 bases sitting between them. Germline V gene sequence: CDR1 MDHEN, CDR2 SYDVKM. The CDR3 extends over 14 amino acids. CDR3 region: CASSVGRERTEAFF. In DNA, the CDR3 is TGTGCCAGCAGTGTAGGAAGGGAGAGAACTGAAGCTTTCTTT.

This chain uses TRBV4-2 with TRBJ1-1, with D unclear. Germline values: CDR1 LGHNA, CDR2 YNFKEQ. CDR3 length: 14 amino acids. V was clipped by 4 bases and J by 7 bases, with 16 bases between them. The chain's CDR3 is CASSPRGREGEAFF. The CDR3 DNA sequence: TGTGCCAGCAGCCCCCGCGGGAGGGAGGGTGAAGCTTTCTTT.